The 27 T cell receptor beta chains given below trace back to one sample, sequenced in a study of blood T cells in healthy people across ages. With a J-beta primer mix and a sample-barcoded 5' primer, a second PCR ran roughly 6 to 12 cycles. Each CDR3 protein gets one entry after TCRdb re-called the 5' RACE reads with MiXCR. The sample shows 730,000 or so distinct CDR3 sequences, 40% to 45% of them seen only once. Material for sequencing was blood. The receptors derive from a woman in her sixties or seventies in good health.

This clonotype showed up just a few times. CDR3 sequence (DNA): TGTGCTAGTGGCCCGCCGGGACTAGGGGTTACAGATACGCAGTATTTT. Translation: CASGPPGLGVTDTQYF. The rearrangement uses TRBV12-5 and TRBJ2-3; TRBD2 agrees at 8 bases. In germline, CDR1 is LGHNT, CDR2 FRNRAP. The CDR3 totals 16 residues. V lost 6 bases to trimming and J lost 3 bases; unmatched junction nucleotides: 11.

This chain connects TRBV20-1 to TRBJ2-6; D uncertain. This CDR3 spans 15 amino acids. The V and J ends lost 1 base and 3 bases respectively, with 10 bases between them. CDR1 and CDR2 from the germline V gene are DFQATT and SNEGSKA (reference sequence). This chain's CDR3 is CSARGGGVGANVLTF. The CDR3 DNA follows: TGCAGTGCTAGAGGAGGTGGAGTTGGGGCCAACGTCCTGACTTTC.

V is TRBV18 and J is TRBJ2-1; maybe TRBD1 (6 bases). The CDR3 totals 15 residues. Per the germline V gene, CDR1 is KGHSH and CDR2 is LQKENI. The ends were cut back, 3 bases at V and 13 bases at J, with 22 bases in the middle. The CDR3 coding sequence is TGTGCCAGCTCACCTACATCGACAGGAGATGGGACCCAGTTCTTC. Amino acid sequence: CASSPTSTGDGTQFF. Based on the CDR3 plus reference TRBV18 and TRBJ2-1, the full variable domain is NAGVMQNPRHLVRRRGQEARLRCSPMKGHSHVYWYRQLPEEGLKFMVYLQKENIIDESGMPKERFSAEFPKEGPSILRIQQVVRGDSAAYFCASSPTSTGDGTQFFGPGTRLTVL.

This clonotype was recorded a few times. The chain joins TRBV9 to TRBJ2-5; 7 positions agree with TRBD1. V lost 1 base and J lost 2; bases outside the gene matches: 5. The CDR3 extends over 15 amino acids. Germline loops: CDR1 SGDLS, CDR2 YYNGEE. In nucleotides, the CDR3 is TGTGCCAGCAGCGTACCATCGGGACAGCAAGAGACCCAGTACTTC. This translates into CASSVPSGQQETQYF.

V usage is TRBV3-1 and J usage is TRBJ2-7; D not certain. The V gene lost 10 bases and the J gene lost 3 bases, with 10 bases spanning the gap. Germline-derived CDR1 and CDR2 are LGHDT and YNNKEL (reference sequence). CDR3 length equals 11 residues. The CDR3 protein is CATSSDYEQYF. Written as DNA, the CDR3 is TGTGCCACCTCATCGGACTACGAGCAGTACTTC.

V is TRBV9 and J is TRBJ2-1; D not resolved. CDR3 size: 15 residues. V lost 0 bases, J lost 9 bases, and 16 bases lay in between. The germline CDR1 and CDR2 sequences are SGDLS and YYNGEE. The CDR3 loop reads CASSVGVPASGEQFF. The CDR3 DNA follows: TGTGCCAGCAGCGTAGGAGTTCCCGCGTCGGGTGAGCAGTTCTTC.

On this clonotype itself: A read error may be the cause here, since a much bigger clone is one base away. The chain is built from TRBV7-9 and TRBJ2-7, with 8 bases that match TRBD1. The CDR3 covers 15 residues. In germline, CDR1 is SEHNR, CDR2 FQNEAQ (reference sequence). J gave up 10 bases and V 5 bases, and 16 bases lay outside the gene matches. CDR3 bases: TGTGCCAGCAGCCTCCCCACAGGGGGTCAAGAGGCCCAGTACTTC. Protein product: CASSLPTGGQEAQYF.

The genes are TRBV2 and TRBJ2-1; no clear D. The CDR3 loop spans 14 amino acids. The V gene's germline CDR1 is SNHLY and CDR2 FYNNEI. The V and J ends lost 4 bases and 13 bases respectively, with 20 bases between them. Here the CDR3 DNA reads TGTGCCAGCAGTGCGGCCGGACGTGGCGGTGAACAGTTCTTC. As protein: CASSAAGRGGEQFF.

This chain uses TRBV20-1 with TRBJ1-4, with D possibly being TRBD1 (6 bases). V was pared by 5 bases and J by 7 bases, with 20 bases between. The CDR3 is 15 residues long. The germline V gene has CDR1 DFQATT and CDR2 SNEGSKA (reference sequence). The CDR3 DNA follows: TGCAGTGCTCCGCTACCGCAGGGGTTCGTTGAAAAACTGTTTTTT. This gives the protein CSAPLPQGFVEKLFF.

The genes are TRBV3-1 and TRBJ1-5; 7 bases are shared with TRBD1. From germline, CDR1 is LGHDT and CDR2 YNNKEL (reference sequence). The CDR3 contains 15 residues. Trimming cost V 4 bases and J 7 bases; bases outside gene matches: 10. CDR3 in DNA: TGTGCCAGCAGCCGCAGGGGGGGCGCAAGCCAGCCCCAGCATTTT. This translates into CASSRRGGASQPQHF.

Here the CDR3 DNA reads TGTGCCAGCAGCTTAAGTTTTGGTCAGCCCCAGCATTTT. This sequence encodes CASSLSFGQPQHF. This chain connects TRBV7-3 to TRBJ1-5; unclear D gene. Trimming stripped 1 base from V and 6 bases from J, with 7 bases between. Per germline, CDR1 SGHTA and CDR2 FQGTGA. This CDR3 has 13 residues.

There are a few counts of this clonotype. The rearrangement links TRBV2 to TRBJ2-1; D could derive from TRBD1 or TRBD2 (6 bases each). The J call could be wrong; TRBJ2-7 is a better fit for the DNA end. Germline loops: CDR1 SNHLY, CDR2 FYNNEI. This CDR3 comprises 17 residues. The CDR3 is CASHKGGHRKGYNEQYF. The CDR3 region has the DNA TGTGCCAGCCACAAGGGGGGACATAGAAAAGGGTACAATGAGCAGTACTTC.

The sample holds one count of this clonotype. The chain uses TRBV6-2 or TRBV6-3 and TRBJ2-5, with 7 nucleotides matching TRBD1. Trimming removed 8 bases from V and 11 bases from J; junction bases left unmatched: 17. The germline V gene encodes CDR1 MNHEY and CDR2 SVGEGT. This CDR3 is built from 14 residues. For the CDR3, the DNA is TGTGCCAGCGGGAGACAGGGAGCTACGAGTGAGCAGTACTTC. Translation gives CASGRQGATSEQYF.

CDR3 region: CASSLAGRGMTSRNQYEQFF. As DNA, the CDR3 is TGTGCCAGCAGCTTAGCGGGGAGGGGAATGACCTCGAGGAACCAGTACGAGCAGTTCTTC. This chain joins TRBV7-9 and TRBJ2-1; 7 bases align to TRBD2. With 0 bases clipped from V and 10 bases from J, the junction kept 24 bases outside the gene matches. CDR1 and CDR2 (germline): SEHNR, FQNEAQ (reference sequence). The CDR3 runs to 20 residues.

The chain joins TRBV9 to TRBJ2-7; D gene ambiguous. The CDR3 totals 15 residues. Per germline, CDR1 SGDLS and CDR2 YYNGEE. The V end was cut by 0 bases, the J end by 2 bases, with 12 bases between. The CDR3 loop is CASSVGVAHAYEQYF. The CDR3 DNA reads TGTGCCAGCAGCGTAGGGGTAGCCCACGCCTACGAGCAGTACTTC. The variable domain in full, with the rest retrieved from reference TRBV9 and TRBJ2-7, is DSGVTQTPKHLITATGQRVTLRCSPRSGDLSVYWYQQSLDQGLQFLIQYYNGEERAKGNILERFSAQQFPDLHSELNLSSLELGDSALYFCASSVGVAHAYEQYFGPGTRLTVT.

CDR3 nucleotides: TGTGCCAGCAGCCATACGACTAGCGGGGGTCCGCCGACAGATACGCAGTATTTT. This codes for CASSHTTSGGPPTDTQYF. The V call is TRBV13, the J call TRBJ2-3; 12 nucleotides agree with TRBD2. Germline CDR1 reads PRHDT; CDR2 reads FYEKMQ (reference sequence). The V gene end was trimmed by 5 bases and the J gene end by 3 bases; junction bases not matched to a gene: 12. The CDR3 consists of 18 residues. The full variable domain, completed using reference TRBV13 and TRBJ2-3, is AAGVIQSPRHLIKEKRETATLKCYPIPRHDTVYWYQQGPGQDPQFLISFYEKMQSDKGSIPDRFSAQQFSDYHSELNMSSLELGDSALYFCASSHTTSGGPPTDTQYFGPGTRLTVL.

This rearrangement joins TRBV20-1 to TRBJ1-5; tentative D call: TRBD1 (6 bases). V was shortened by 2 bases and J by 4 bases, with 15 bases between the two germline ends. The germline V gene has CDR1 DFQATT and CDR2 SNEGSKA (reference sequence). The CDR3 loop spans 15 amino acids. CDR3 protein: CSARIRDKPNQPQHF. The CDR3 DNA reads TGCAGTGCTAGAATCCGGGACAAGCCTAATCAGCCCCAGCATTTT.

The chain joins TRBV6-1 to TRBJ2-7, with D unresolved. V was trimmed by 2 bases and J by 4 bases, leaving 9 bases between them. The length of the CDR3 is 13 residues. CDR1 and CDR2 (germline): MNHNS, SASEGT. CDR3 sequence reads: CASSEYSIYEQYF. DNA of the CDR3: TGTGCCAGCAGTGAATATTCCATATACGAGCAGTACTTC.

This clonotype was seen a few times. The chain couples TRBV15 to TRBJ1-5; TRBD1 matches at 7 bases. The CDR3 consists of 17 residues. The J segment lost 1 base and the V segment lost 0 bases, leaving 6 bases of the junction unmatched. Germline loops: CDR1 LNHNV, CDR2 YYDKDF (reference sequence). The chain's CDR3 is CATSREPGTASNQPQHF. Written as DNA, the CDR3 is TGTGCCACCAGCAGAGAACCTGGGACAGCCAGCAATCAGCCCCAGCATTTT.

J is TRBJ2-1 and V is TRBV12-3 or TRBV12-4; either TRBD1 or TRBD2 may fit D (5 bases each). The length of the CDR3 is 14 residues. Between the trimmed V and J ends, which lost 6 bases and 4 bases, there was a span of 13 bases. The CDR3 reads CASRAGTNYNEQFF. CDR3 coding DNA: TGTGCCAGCAGAGCCGGGACGAATTACAATGAGCAGTTCTTC.

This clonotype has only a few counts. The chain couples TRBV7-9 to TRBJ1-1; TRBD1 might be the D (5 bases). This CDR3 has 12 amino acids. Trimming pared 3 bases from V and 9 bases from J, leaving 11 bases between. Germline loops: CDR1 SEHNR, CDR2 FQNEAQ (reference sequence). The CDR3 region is CASSLVNRKAFF. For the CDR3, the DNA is TGTGCCAGCAGCTTGGTTAACAGGAAAGCTTTCTTT.

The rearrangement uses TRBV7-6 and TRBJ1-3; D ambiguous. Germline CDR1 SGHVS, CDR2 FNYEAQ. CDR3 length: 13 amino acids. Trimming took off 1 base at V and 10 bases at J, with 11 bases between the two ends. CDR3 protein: CASSLETKTTIYF. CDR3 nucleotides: TGTGCCAGCAGCTTAGAGACGAAGACTACCATATATTTT.

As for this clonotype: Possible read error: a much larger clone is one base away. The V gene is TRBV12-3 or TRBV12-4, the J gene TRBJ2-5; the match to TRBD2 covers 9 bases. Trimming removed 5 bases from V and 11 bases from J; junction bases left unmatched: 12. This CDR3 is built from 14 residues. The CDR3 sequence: CASSVSGGSNEQYF. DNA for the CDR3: TGTGCCAGCAGTGTTAGCGGGGGTAGCAATGAGCAGTACTTC.

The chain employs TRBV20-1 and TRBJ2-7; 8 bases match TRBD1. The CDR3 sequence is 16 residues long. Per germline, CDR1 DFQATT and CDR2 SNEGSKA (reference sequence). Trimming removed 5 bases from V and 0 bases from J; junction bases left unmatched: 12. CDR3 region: CSAFPMGQDPSYEQYF. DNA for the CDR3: TGCAGTGCTTTCCCCATGGGACAGGACCCCTCCTACGAGCAGTACTTC.

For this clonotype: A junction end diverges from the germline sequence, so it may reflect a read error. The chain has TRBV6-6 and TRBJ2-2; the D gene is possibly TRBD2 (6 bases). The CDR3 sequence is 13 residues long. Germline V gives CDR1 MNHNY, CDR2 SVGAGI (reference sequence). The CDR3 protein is CASSDSDTGGLFF. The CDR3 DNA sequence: TGTGCCAGCAGTGACTCGGACACCGGGGGGCTGTTTTTT.

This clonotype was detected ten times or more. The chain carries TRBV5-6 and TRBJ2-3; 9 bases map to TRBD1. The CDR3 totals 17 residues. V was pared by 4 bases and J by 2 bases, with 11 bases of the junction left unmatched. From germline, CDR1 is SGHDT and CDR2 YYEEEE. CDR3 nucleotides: TGTGCCAGCAGCCCCCCTCTGGGACAGGGATACACAGATACGCAGTATTTT. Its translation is CASSPPLGQGYTDTQYF.

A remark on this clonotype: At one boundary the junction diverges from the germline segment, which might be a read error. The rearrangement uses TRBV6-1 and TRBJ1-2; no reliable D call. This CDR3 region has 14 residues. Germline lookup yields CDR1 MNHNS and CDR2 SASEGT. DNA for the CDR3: TGTGCCTGCAGTGAGACCAAAAACCACTATGGCTACACCTTC. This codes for CACSETKNHYGYTF.